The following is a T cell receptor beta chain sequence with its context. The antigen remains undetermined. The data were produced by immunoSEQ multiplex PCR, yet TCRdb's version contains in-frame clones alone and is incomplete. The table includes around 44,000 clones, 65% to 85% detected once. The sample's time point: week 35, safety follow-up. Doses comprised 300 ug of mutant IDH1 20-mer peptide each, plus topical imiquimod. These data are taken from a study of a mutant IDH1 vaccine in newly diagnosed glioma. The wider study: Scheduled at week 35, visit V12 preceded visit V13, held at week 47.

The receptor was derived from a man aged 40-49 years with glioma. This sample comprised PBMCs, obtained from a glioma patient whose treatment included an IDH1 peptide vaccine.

CDR3 DNA: TGTGCCAGCAGCAAGAATAGCAATCAGCCCCAGCATTTT. Translation gives CASSKNSNQPQHF. The rearrangement joins TRBV7-2 to TRBJ1-5; D is unresolved. This CDR3 contains 13 residues. CDR1 and CDR2 from the germline V gene are SGHTA and FQGNSA. V was pared by 5 bases and J by 0 bases, with 5 bases between.